Following are 5 T cell receptor beta chains from one sample sequenced in a study of blood T cell repertoires in COVID-19. Here immunoSEQ multiplex PCR was the method, and the copy in TCRdb shows in-frame clones only, minus some. The table shows a few hundred thousand clones, with about 90% occurring only once. Sequencing was done on a sample of PBMCs or T cells enriched from blood (not recorded which). All receptors come from a woman aged 50 to 65 in a cohort exposed to, infected with or recovered from COVID-19 (not recorded which).

The J gene is TRBJ1-1, the V gene TRBV3-1 (or the pseudogene TRBV3-2); the match to TRBD1 covers 7 bases. The V and J ends lost 4 bases and 4 bases, in that order; junction bases with no gene match: 6. The CDR3 loop spans 14 amino acids. Germline V gene lookup returns CDR1 LGHDT and CDR2 YNNKEL (reference sequence). Written as DNA, the CDR3 is TGTGCCAGCAGCCTTAGTCCAGGGGGCACTGAAGCTTTCTTT. It translates to CASSLSPGGTEAFF.

With respect to this clone: The identical CDR3 is also encoded by other nucleotide sequences in the sample. The genes are TRBV5-1 and TRBJ2-5, with a tentative D call TRBD2 (5 bases). Trimming cost V 4 bases and J 5 bases, with 12 bases left between them. CDR1 is SGHRS, CDR2 YFSETQ, per germline. The CDR3 has 13 amino acids. CDR3 coding DNA: TGCGCCAGCAGCCCCGCGGGCGGGGAGACCCAGTACTTC. Amino acids: CASSPAGGETQYF.

V and J are TRBV30 and TRBJ2-1; D is unclear. V shed 7 bases and J shed 5 bases, with 12 bases lying between them. The CDR3 has 12 amino acids. Germline V gives CDR1 GTSNPN, CDR2 SVGIG (reference sequence). The CDR3 DNA sequence: TGTGCCTCAACGGGTCAGCACAATGAGCAGTTCTTC. Translated: CASTGQHNEQFF.

This clone was seen a few times. This chain links TRBV29-1 with TRBJ1-6; no clear D. V gave up 4 bases and J gave up 0 bases, with 13 bases separating them. The CDR3 runs 16 residues. Germline V lookup: CDR1 SQVTM, CDR2 ANQGSEA. CDR3 residues: CSVALSLSSYNSPLHF. The CDR3 DNA is TGCAGCGTTGCCCTGAGCTTAAGCTCCTATAATTCACCCCTCCACTTT.

The rearrangement uses TRBV7-2 and TRBJ1-1; D possibly corresponds to TRBD1 (6 bases). Trimming stripped 3 bases from V and 3 bases from J, with 17 bases between. The CDR3 extends over 16 amino acids. Germline CDR1 reads SGHTA; CDR2 reads FQGNSA. DNA for the CDR3: TGTGCCAGCAGCTTTTCAGGGGACCTGATTTACACTGAAGCTTTCTTT. This translates into CASSFSGDLIYTEAFF.